The entry that follows covers one T cell receptor beta chain sequence. The entry originates in a study of blood T cell repertoires in COVID-19. The method was immunoSEQ multiplex PCR; TCRdb's version includes in-frame clones alone and lacks a portion of them. The sample includes tens of thousands of clones, 75% to 95% of them seen just once. This CDR3 is 15 amino acids long. Trimming cost V 5 bases and J 4 bases; bases outside gene matches: 7. Germline V gene lookup returns CDR1 MNHNY and CDR2 SVGAGI (reference sequence). This clonotype was sampled from a woman at least 80 years old with acute or convalescent COVID-19. The chain recombines TRBV6-6 with TRBJ1-1; TRBD1 matches at 10 bases. Sequenced input: peripheral blood. The CDR3 here is CASSTGQGWATEAFF. CDR3 in DNA: TGTGCCAGCAGTACGGGACAGGGGTGGGCCACTGAAGCTTTCTTT.